This T cell receptor beta chain came from a study of T cell responses to AZD1222 COVID-19 vaccine (dated by TCRdb to about 2021). In the study overall: AZD1222 recipients with second doses at about 4 weeks or about 12 weeks were pooled, because spike-specific TCR depth and breadth did not differ between schedules. Trial participants were enrolled by age into 18-55, 56-69 and 70-plus year subgroups, with about 150, 27 and 61 TCR-sequenced participants respectively. A total of more than 230 trial participants underwent TCR sequencing, of whom 207 had received two doses of AZD1222 and 26 had received two doses of the MenACWY control vaccine.

The CDR3 regions of human TCRbeta chains were analyzed by immunosequencing. Turning to the authors' computational methods: TCRs in the repertoires were matched against a reference library of SARS-CoV-2-specific TCRs that had been generated with the MIRA antigen-specificity platform. Breadth meant the fraction of unique TCRs that were SARS-CoV-2-associated, whereas depth meant the fraction of total T cells that were SARS-CoV-2-associated. Each spike-specific TCR was assigned to its reactive spike region and to a CD4 or CD8 class using the MIRA data. Log10-transformed breadth and depth values were compared by one-way ANOVA with Sidak's multiple comparisons tests. This is the immuneACCESS table as TCRdb keeps it, with only in-frame sequences that have V and J called. A part of the clones is gone; compared with another copy, unresolved V genes explain less than half, and the rest is unexplained. V and J calls and clone size are as listed in that table; D and trimming were resolved from the DNA. The sample table lists 95,000 to 110,000 clones, around nine tenths of them with a count of one. The ten largest account for less than 25% of the sample.

In the paper's terms, the time point label means: baseline before first vaccination. Vaccinee samples were obtained from the UK trials COV001 and COV002, which included a single-blind randomized controlled phase 2/3 trial of AZD1222 (ChAdOx1 nCoV-19) in healthy adults. For TCRbeta chain sequencing, PBMC samples from trial participants were taken at day 0 and at day 28 after the second dose. Germline trimming: 2 bases from V, 5 bases from J; junction bases outside gene matches: 8. From the germline V gene, CDR1 is SGHTA and CDR2 is FQGNSA. The CDR3 has 16 amino acids, counting the end cysteine and phenylalanine. Solely the CDR3 DNA is kept, with 48 bases framed from the first base. A single count supports this clone. The specificity of this receptor is unknown. Nothing much larger sits one base from this clone, and base qualities are not available. The investigation overall reported the following: Reportedly, almost half of the unique spike-specific TCRs recognized epitopes lying outside the regions that are mutated in the B.1.351 and B.1.1.7 variants. In the small 56-69-year group, the increase in depth fell short of significance, most likely because of low power. Most participants were white British and females outnumbered males, and the authors suggested that clonal diversity may have been underestimated. A significant rise in spike-specific TCR breadth and depth was observed after two AZD1222 doses relative to day 0 and relative to MenACWY recipients. Conclusions about previously exposed vaccinees are limited because only six or seven AZD1222 recipients were SARS-CoV-2 seropositive at baseline. The vaccine-associated CD4 TCRs covered the entire spike protein, and the dominant responses fell in regions 160-218 and 743-854. No day 14 peak-response samples were available, so repertoires were characterized only after the peak T cell response.

The chain was built from TRBV7-2 and TRBJ2-3; 9 nucleotides in the junction match TRBD2. The receptor's source is an adult in good health. Sequenced here: peripheral blood, sampled on day 0 of AZD1222 vaccination. The CDR3 protein sequence reads: CASSLYAGGLEDTQYF. The nucleotides are TGTGCCAGCAGCTTATATGCGGGGGGGCTCGAAGATACGCAGTATTTT.